Each of the 28 T cell receptor beta chains below was sequenced from the same sample in a study of cytomegalovirus exposure and HLA in healthy donors. Primers for the PCR totalled 60 Vbeta and 13 Jbeta. Produced via immunoSEQ multiplex PCR; TCRdb's table is partial and in-frame only. The sample shows 120,000 or so clones, 55% to 75% of them seen only once. The specimen was PBMCs. The receptors here all came from a man aged 25 to 40 in good health and CMV-seropositive.

This clone was observed a few times. The chain employs TRBV7-9 and TRBJ1-2; 11 positions match TRBD1. V was pared by 4 bases and J by 7 bases, with 2 bases of the junction left unmatched. CDR1 is SEHNR, CDR2 FQNEAQ, per germline (reference sequence). This CDR3 is 13 amino acids long. CDR3 residues: CASSSGQGAGYTF. The CDR3 DNA reads as TGTGCCAGCAGCTCCGGACAGGGGGCTGGCTACACCTTC.

The rearrangement joins TRBV18 to TRBJ2-7; the match to TRBD2 covers 12 bases. The V and J ends lost 3 bases and 7 bases, in that order; junction bases with no gene match: 10. Germline V gene lookup returns CDR1 KGHSH and CDR2 LQKENI. The CDR3 consists of 16 residues. The CDR3 loop reads CASSPVVLAGGREQYF. The CDR3 DNA sequence: TGTGCCAGCTCACCGGTCGTCCTAGCGGGAGGGCGGGAGCAGTACTTC.

This clone was seen only a few times. The chain couples TRBV15 to TRBJ2-7; maybe TRBD2 (5 bases). The CDR3 contains 15 residues. Trimming shortened V by 6 bases and J by 4 bases, and 19 bases separated the two germline ends. CDR1 and CDR2 from the germline V gene are LNHNV and YYDKDF (reference sequence). The CDR3: CATREGRTPEYEQYF. Written as DNA, the CDR3 is TGTGCCACCAGAGAGGGCCGGACTCCCGAGTACGAGCAGTACTTC.

CDR3 loop: CASSYSGSLYEQYF. CDR3 nucleotides: TGTGCCAGCAGTTATAGCGGTTCGCTCTACGAGCAGTACTTC. This sequence joins TRBV27 and TRBJ2-7; the D gene is possibly TRBD2 (6 bases). The CDR3 contains 14 residues. V was shortened by 4 bases and J by 3 bases, with 13 bases between the two germline ends. In germline, CDR1 is MNHEY, CDR2 SMNVEV (reference sequence).

The chain carries TRBV29-1 and TRBJ1-1; no firm D call. Germline CDR1 SQVTM, CDR2 ANQGSEA. The CDR3 has 14 residues. Trimming left V 3 bases short and J 5 bases short, with 16 bases between. The CDR3 bases are TGCAGCGTTGACAGGTCGGGAAGCTCGACTGAAGCTTTCTTT. Amino acids: CSVDRSGSSTEAFF.

The chain couples TRBV27 to TRBJ1-1; D gene uncertain. The V gene lost 1 base and the J gene lost 4 bases, with 13 bases spanning the gap. Germline CDR1 and CDR2: MNHEY and SMNVEV (reference sequence). The CDR3 runs to 15 residues. CDR3 sequence (DNA): TGTGCCAGCAGTTTATTCACCGGCGGCCCCACTGAAGCTTTCTTT. This encodes CASSLFTGGPTEAFF.

This clone was seen only a few times. The gene calls are TRBV6-4 and TRBJ2-2, with a tentative D call TRBD1 (6 bases). Trimming took off 4 bases at V and 7 bases at J, with 22 bases between the two ends. Per germline, CDR1 MRHNA and CDR2 SNTAGT. The CDR3 is made up of 17 amino acids. The CDR3 DNA is TGTGCCAGCAGTGGCACGGGCGAGGGGGAAGATCACGGGGAGCTGTTTTTT. This encodes CASSGTGEGEDHGELFF.

The gene calls are TRBV9 and TRBJ2-2; weak D call: TRBD2 (6 bases). Trimming took 4 bases from V and 1 from J, leaving 11 bases between them. Germline V lookup: CDR1 SGDLS, CDR2 YYNGEE. The CDR3 is 15 amino acids. For the CDR3, the DNA is TGTGCCAGCAGCCTAGGAGGGTTGAACACCGGGGAGCTGTTTTTT. Amino acids: CASSLGGLNTGELFF.

The chain uses TRBV27 and TRBJ2-1, with 10 bases aligning to TRBD2. The CDR3 extends over 15 amino acids. Germline assignment: CDR1 MNHEY and CDR2 SMNVEV (reference sequence). V shed 6 bases and J 4 bases; nucleotides not matched to a gene: 6. The CDR3 sequence is CASRPASGSYNEQFF. The CDR3 DNA reads as TGTGCCAGCAGGCCCGCTAGCGGGAGTTACAATGAGCAGTTCTTC.

This chain uses TRBV9 with TRBJ1-1, with D perhaps TRBD1 (5 bases). Trimming took 1 base from V and 2 from J, leaving 6 bases between them. Germline loops: CDR1 SGDLS, CDR2 YYNGEE. The CDR3 sequence is 13 residues long. CDR3 sequence (DNA): TGTGCCAGCAGCGTACAGGGTAACACTGAAGCTTTCTTT. It encodes CASSVQGNTEAFF.

J is TRBJ2-1 and V is TRBV7-9; D is possibly TRBD2 (6 bases). The CDR3 loop spans 15 amino acids. V was trimmed by 4 bases and J by 7 bases, leaving 17 bases between them. Germline V gives CDR1 SEHNR, CDR2 FQNEAQ (reference sequence). The CDR3 DNA reads as TGTGCCAGCAGCTCCCGGGGGACGTCTGGGAATGAGCAGTTCTTC. Translation: CASSSRGTSGNEQFF.

Only a few counts were recorded for this clone. The chain couples TRBV28 to TRBJ1-5, with TRBD1 identical over 8 bases. This CDR3 is built from 15 residues. Germline V lookup: CDR1 MDHEN, CDR2 SYDVKM. The trim removed 5 bases at V and 7 bases at J, leaving 10 bases unmatched. CDR3 in amino acids: CASSPRTGLRQPQHF. In DNA, the CDR3 is TGTGCCAGCAGTCCGCGGACAGGGTTGAGGCAGCCCCAGCATTTT.

As DNA, the CDR3 is TGTGCCAGCAGCCCTCTCCGGGACAGGGGTACCTACGAGCAGTACTTC. Protein sequence: CASSPLRDRGTYEQYF. The V and J genes are TRBV13 and TRBJ2-7; TRBD1 aligns across 10 bases. The germline CDR1 and CDR2 sequences are PRHDT and FYEKMQ (reference sequence). The CDR3 has 16 amino acids. J was trimmed by 2 bases and V by 5 bases; bases with no gene match: 9.

The chain is built from TRBV29-1 and TRBJ2-1; the D gene is possibly TRBD1 (6 bases). Germline CDR1 SQVTM, CDR2 ANQGSEA. Trimming pared 3 bases from V and 7 bases from J, leaving 16 bases between. There are 14 residues in the CDR3. The CDR3 region is CSVDFGTTMNEQFF. CDR3 DNA sequence: TGCAGCGTTGATTTCGGGACAACTATGAATGAGCAGTTCTTC.

This clone was seen many times. J is TRBJ2-7 and V is TRBV11-2; D is perhaps TRBD1 (5 bases). The ends were cut back, 1 base at V and 7 bases at J, with 11 bases in the middle. CDR3 length equals 13 residues. Germline lookup yields CDR1 SGHAT and CDR2 FQNNGV. Here the CDR3 DNA reads TGTGCCAGCAGCTTAGTGGCCCAGGGTGAGCAGTACTTC. This translates into CASSLVAQGEQYF.

This chain links TRBV28 with TRBJ1-5; weak D call: TRBD1 (6 bases). Deletions cut 7 bases from V and 6 bases from J, with 19 bases between. CDR1 is MDHEN, CDR2 SYDVKM, per germline. The CDR3 consists of 15 residues. The CDR3 DNA is TGTGCCAGCATCGAATTACAGGGTGTCAGTCAGCCCCAGCATTTT. It is translated as CASIELQGVSQPQHF.

J is TRBJ2-3 and V is TRBV5-1, with D perhaps TRBD2 (5 bases). The germline V and J ends were trimmed by 2 bases and 0 bases, with 13 bases remaining between them. Germline CDR1 reads SGHRS; CDR2 reads YFSETQ. CDR3 length: 16 amino acids. The DNA of the CDR3 is TGCGCCAGCAGCTTCACTAGGCGTTCTAGCACAGATACGCAGTATTTT. This gives the protein CASSFTRRSSTDTQYF.

The chain uses TRBV15 and TRBJ1-4; 9 bases map to TRBD1. The germline CDR1 and CDR2 sequences are LNHNV and YYDKDF (reference sequence). V was pared by 5 bases and J by 7 bases, with 5 bases of the junction left unmatched. CDR3 length: 14 residues. CDR3 DNA: TGTGCCACCAGCCCCCGGGACAGGGTTGAAAAACTGTTTTTT. Translation gives CATSPRDRVEKLFF.

The chain uses TRBV4-2 and TRBJ2-4, with 15 bases matching TRBD2. Germline CDR1 is LGHNA and CDR2 is YNFKEQ. V dropped 4 bases and J dropped 5; count of bases not matched to a gene: 12. This CDR3 contains 19 residues. CDR3 in DNA: TGTGCCAGCAGCCCGAGTCATGGACTAGCGGGAGGGCCGGAAAACATTCAGTACTTC. Protein sequence: CASSPSHGLAGGPENIQYF.

V and J are TRBV7-3 and TRBJ2-1, with 12 nucleotides matching TRBD2. V shed 2 bases and J 1 base; nucleotides not matched to a gene: 12. CDR1 is SGHTA and CDR2 is FQGTGA in the germline V gene. CDR3 size: 20 residues. The CDR3 spells CASSLRLAGGPGGSYNEQFF. The CDR3 bases are TGTGCCAGCAGCTTACGTCTAGCGGGAGGGCCGGGAGGGTCCTACAATGAGCAGTTCTTC.

The J gene is TRBJ2-3, the V gene TRBV5-1; D is uncertain. The germline CDR1 and CDR2 sequences are SGHRS and YFSETQ. The CDR3 is 21 residues long. V was trimmed by 2 bases and J by 4 bases, leaving 32 bases between them. The CDR3 bases are TGCGCCAGCAGCTTCCCCAGGCCCGGCTCGCAAGGCTCCGTGATCTCAGATACGCAGTATTTT. Encoded protein: CASSFPRPGSQGSVISDTQYF.

The chain recombines TRBV7-3 with TRBJ1-2; 7 nucleotides line up with TRBD1. Per the germline V gene, CDR1 is SGHTA and CDR2 is FQGTGA. The CDR3 is made up of 13 amino acids. V shed 5 bases and J 5 bases; nucleotides not matched to a gene: 5. The chain's CDR3 is CASSTSQGYGYTF. The CDR3 region has the DNA TGTGCCAGCAGCACCTCACAGGGGTATGGCTACACCTTC.

The chain carries TRBV5-1 and TRBJ2-1, with D tentatively TRBD1 (5 bases). Trimming shortened V by 4 bases and J by 4 bases, and 15 bases separated the two germline ends. The germline V gene has CDR1 SGHRS and CDR2 YFSETQ. This CDR3 region has 15 residues. The CDR3 DNA is TGCGCCAGCAGCCCCATAAGGGGCGAATACAATGAGCAGTTCTTC. This codes for CASSPIRGEYNEQFF.

The rearrangement links TRBV5-1 to TRBJ2-7; D ambiguous. This CDR3 comprises 14 residues. From germline, CDR1 is SGHRS and CDR2 YFSETQ. Trimming took off 6 bases at V and 3 bases at J, with 16 bases between the two ends. The CDR3 DNA sequence: TGCGCCAGCATCCCTGAACCGTCCAGCTACGAGCAGTACTTC. This sequence encodes CASIPEPSSYEQYF. The full variable domain, in which reference TRBV5-1 and TRBJ2-7 provide the parts outside the CDR3, is KAGVTQTPRYLIKTRGQQVTLSCSPISGHRSVSWYQQTPGQGLQFLFEYFSETQRNKGNFPGRFSGRQFSNSRSEMNVSTLELGDSALYLCASIPEPSSYEQYFGPGTRLTVT.

V gene TRBV7-3 combines with J gene TRBJ2-1; tentatively, D is TRBD2 (6 bases). V was shortened by 5 bases and J by 9 bases, with 14 bases between the two germline ends. The germline CDR1 and CDR2 sequences are SGHTA and FQGTGA. This CDR3 has 13 amino acids. This CDR3 reads CASSAGRTGEQFF. For the CDR3, the DNA is TGTGCCAGCAGCGCGGGGAGAACGGGTGAGCAGTTCTTC.

V usage is TRBV10-3 and J usage is TRBJ2-5; 13 nucleotides agree with TRBD2. Germline V lookup: CDR1 ENHRY, CDR2 SYGVKD. There are 15 residues in the CDR3. V was pared by 10 bases and J by 5 bases, with 10 bases of the junction left unmatched. Here the CDR3 reads CATHETSGRRETQYF. The CDR3 region has the DNA TGTGCCACCCATGAGACTAGCGGGAGGCGCGAGACCCAGTACTTC.

The chain carries TRBV19 and TRBJ2-3, with D maybe TRBD2 (6 bases). The CDR3 runs 14 residues. The germline gives CDR1 LNHDA, CDR2 SQIVND (reference sequence). V was clipped by 0 bases and J by 7 bases, with 11 bases between them. CDR3 sequence: CASSIDRGGYTQYF. In nucleotides, the CDR3 is TGTGCCAGTAGTATAGATCGAGGAGGGTATACGCAGTATTTT. Combining the CDR3 with reference TRBV19 and TRBJ2-3 gives the whole variable domain DGGITQSPKYLFRKEGQNVTLSCEQNLNHDAMYWYRQDPGQGLRLIYYSQIVNDFQKGDIAEGYSVSREKKESFPLTVTSAQKNPTAFYLCASSIDRGGYTQYFGPGTRLTVL.

Concerning this clone: At one boundary the junction diverges from the germline segment, which might be a read error. The chain carries TRBV7-7 and TRBJ1-1; 7 positions agree with TRBD1. Germline CDR1 SSHAT, CDR2 FNYEAQ (reference sequence). The CDR3 runs 13 residues. For the CDR3, the DNA is TGTGCTAGCAGCCGCGACAGGGATGGTGAAGCTTTCTTT. Amino acid sequence: CASSRDRDGEAFF.